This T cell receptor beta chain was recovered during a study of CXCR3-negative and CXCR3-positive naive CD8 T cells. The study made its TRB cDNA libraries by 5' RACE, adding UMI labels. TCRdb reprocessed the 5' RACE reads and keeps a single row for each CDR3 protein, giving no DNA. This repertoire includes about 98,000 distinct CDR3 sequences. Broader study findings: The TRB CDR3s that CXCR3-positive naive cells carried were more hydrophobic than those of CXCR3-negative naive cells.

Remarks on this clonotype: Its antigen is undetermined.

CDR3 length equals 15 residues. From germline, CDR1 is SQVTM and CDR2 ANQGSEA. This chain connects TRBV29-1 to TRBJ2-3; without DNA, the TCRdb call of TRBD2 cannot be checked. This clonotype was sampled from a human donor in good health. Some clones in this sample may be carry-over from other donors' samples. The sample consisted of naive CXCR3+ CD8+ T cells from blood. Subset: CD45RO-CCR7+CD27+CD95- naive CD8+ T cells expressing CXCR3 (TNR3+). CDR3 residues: CSVVGLASLADTQYF.